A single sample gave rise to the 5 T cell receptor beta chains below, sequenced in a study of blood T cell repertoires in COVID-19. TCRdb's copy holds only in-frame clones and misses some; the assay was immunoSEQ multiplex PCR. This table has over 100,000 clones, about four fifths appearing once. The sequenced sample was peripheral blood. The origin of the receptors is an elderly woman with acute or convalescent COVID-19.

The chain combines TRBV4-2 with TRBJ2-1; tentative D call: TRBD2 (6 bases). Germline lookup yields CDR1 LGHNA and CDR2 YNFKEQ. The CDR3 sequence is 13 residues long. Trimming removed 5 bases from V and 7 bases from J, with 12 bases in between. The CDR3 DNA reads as TGTGCCAGCAGCGGAGGGGCAGAGAATGAGCAGTTCTTC. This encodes CASSGGAENEQFF.

CDR3 DNA sequence: TGTGCTAGTGGTTTGGGAACATCTATGACCGGGAAAGACAATGAGCAGTTCTTC. Translation: CASGLGTSMTGKDNEQFF. V and J are TRBV12-5 and TRBJ2-1; maybe TRBD2 (5 bases). From germline, CDR1 is LGHNT and CDR2 FRNRAP. V was clipped by 1 base and J by 5 bases, with 21 bases between them. The CDR3 is made up of 18 amino acids.

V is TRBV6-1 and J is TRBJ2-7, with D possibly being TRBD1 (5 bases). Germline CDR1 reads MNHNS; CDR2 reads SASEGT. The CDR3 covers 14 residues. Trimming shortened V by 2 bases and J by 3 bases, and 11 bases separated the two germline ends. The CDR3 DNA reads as TGTGCCAGCAGTGAATCGTTACAGGTCTACGAGCAGTACTTC. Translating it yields CASSESLQVYEQYF.

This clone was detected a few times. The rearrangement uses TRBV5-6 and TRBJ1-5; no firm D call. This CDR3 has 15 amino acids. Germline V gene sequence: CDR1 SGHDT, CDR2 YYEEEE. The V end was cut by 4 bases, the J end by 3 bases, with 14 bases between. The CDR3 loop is CASSQKGGINQPQHF. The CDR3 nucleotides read TGTGCCAGCAGCCAAAAAGGCGGGATCAATCAGCCCCAGCATTTT. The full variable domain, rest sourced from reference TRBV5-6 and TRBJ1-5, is DAGVTQSPTHLIKTRGQQVTLRCSPKSGHDTVSWYQQALGQGPQFIFQYYEEEERQRGNFPDRFSGHQFPNYSSELNVNALLLGDSALYLCASSQKGGINQPQHFGDGTRLSIL.

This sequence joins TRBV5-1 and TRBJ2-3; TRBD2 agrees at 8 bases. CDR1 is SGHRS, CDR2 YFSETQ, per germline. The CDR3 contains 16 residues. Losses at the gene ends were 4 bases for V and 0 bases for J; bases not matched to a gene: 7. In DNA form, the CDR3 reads TGCGCCAGCAGCGGGAGCGGGAGAGGGAGCACAGATACGCAGTATTTT. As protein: CASSGSGRGSTDTQYF.